The 27 T cell receptor beta chains presented below share a single source sample, sequenced in a study of T cell repertoires in aging, cancer and after chemotherapy. TRB rearrangements spanning V, D and J were amplified using mixed TRB-A/B primers. TCRdb re-called the multiplex PCR reads through MiXCR, storing one row per CDR3 protein. This table holds about 5,700 distinct CDR3 sequences, 38% found once. Peripheral blood genomic DNA, not sorted cells or RNA, was the template. Sequencing used blood. These receptors were obtained from a human donor in good health.

This clonotype is judged medium-sized. The chain has TRBV29-1 and TRBJ2-5; D is perhaps TRBD1 (5 bases). The CDR3 is 13 residues long. The germline V and J ends were trimmed by 3 bases and 5 bases, with 13 bases remaining between them. The germline CDR1 and CDR2 sequences are SQVTM and ANQGSEA. This chain's CDR3 is CSVEEGAWETQYF. The CDR3 DNA reads TGCAGCGTTGAGGAAGGGGCTTGGGAGACCCAGTACTTC.

This chain joins TRBV6-5 and TRBJ2-2; no definite D call. V shed 6 bases and J shed 7 bases, with 18 bases lying between them. Germline V gene sequence: CDR1 MNHEY, CDR2 SVGAGI. The CDR3 loop spans 15 amino acids. DNA for the CDR3: TGTGCCAGCAGCTTACAGAGCAGCCCAAGCGGGGAGCTGTTTTTT. It yields the protein CASSLQSSPSGELFF.

By sample fraction, this clonotype is medium-sized (0.01 to 0.1%). The V and J genes are TRBV11-1 and TRBJ2-7; tentatively, D is TRBD1 or TRBD2 (5 bases each). This CDR3 comprises 16 residues. V was clipped by 1 base and J by 3 bases, with 16 bases between them. CDR1 is SGHAT, CDR2 FQDESV, per germline (reference sequence). The DNA for the CDR3 is TGTGCCAGCAGCTTAGGCCTAGGAGCTGGGGGCTACGAGCAGTACTTC. It specifies CASSLGLGAGGYEQYF. Complete variable domain (other parts from reference TRBV11-1 and TRBJ2-7): EAEVAQSPRYKITEKSQAVAFWCDPISGHATLYWYRQILGQGPELLVQFQDESVVDDSQLPKDRFSAERLKGVDSTLKIQPAELGDSAMYLCASSLGLGAGGYEQYFGPGTRLTVT.

The chain recombines TRBV6-2 or TRBV6-3 with TRBJ1-1; weak D call: TRBD1 (6 bases). The germline V gene encodes CDR1 MNHEY and CDR2 SVGEGT. V was clipped by 5 bases and J by 1 base, with 14 bases between them. This CDR3 contains 15 residues. The chain's CDR3 is CASSPQGMGNTEAFF. The CDR3 DNA is TGTGCCAGCAGTCCGCAGGGGATGGGGAACACTGAAGCTTTCTTT.

The chain links TRBV6-5 to TRBJ1-1; possibly TRBD1 for D (5 bases). V was pared by 8 bases and J by 0 bases, with 13 bases between. CDR3 length equals 14 residues. Germline values: CDR1 MNHEY, CDR2 SVGAGI. CDR3 sequence reads: CASCAGTMNTEAFF. The DNA for the CDR3 is TGTGCCAGCTGTGCAGGGACCATGAACACTGAAGCTTTCTTT.

Remarks on this clonotype: This may stem from a read error, because a much larger clone lies one nucleotide away. This sequence joins TRBV6-1 and TRBJ2-2; possible D gene TRBD1, 5 bases. With 8 bases removed from V and 5 bases from J, the gap between germline ends came to 12 bases. The CDR3 has 13 residues. Germline values: CDR1 MNHNS, CDR2 SASEGT. CDR3 residues: CASGIRDTGELFF. CDR3 nucleotides: TGTGCCAGCGGAATCAGGGATACCGGGGAGCTGTTTTTT.

The chain couples TRBV6-5 to TRBJ2-7; TRBD2 matches at 7 bases. V gave up 2 bases and J gave up 2 bases; unmatched junction bases: 3. The CDR3 sequence is 14 residues long. Germline values: CDR1 MNHEY, CDR2 SVGAGI. The CDR3 bases are TGTGCCAGCAGTTACGAGCGGGGCCCCTACGAGCAGTACTTC. Its protein product is CASSYERGPYEQYF.

This chain connects TRBV18 to TRBJ2-5; 9 bases agree with TRBD1. Trimming cost V 3 bases and J 5 bases; bases outside gene matches: 10. The CDR3 is made up of 16 amino acids. Germline V gene lookup returns CDR1 KGHSH and CDR2 LQKENI. Written as DNA, the CDR3 is TGTGCCAGCTCACCCAATAGGGACAGGGTGTTGGAGACCCAGTACTTC. This gives the protein CASSPNRDRVLETQYF.

This clonotype is termed medium-sized. CDR3 in amino acids: CSARIGGSREQFF. The CDR3 DNA reads TGCAGCGCCAGAATCGGTGGAAGCAGGGAGCAGTTCTTC. The V gene is TRBV29-1, the J gene TRBJ2-1, with no clear D. Trimming removed 7 bases at V and 10 bases at J, with 20 bases between. CDR1 SQVTM and CDR2 ANQGSEA come from the germline V gene. The CDR3 has 13 amino acids.

This clonotype was observed a handful of times. The rearrangement uses TRBV6-4 and TRBJ2-2, with D perhaps TRBD1 (5 bases). From germline, CDR1 is MRHNA and CDR2 SNTAGT. The CDR3 has 14 amino acids. The V end was cut by 2 bases, the J end by 1 base, with 5 bases between. CDR3 loop: CASSDGQNTGELFF. For the CDR3, the DNA is TGTGCCAGCAGTGACGGACAGAACACCGGGGAGCTGTTTTTT.

The chain combines TRBV18 with TRBJ1-3; D is undetermined. The CDR3 has 16 residues. Germline loops: CDR1 KGHSH, CDR2 LQKENI. V was shortened by 0 bases and J by 2 bases, with 11 bases between the two germline ends. This CDR3 reads CASSPPFGDPGNTIYF. The CDR3 nucleotides read TGTGCCAGCTCACCACCGTTCGGAGACCCTGGAAACACCATATATTTT.

The rearrangement links TRBV18 to TRBJ2-1, with 9 bases fitting TRBD1. V lost 0 bases and J lost 3; bases outside the gene matches: 3. Per the germline V gene, CDR1 is KGHSH and CDR2 is LQKENI. This CDR3 spans 16 amino acids. CDR3 sequence: CASSPPGTGFYNEQFF. The CDR3 DNA reads as TGTGCCAGCTCACCACCCGGGACAGGGTTCTACAATGAGCAGTTCTTC. Looking up the rest from reference TRBV18 and TRBJ2-1 gives the full variable domain: NAGVMQNPRHLVRRRGQEARLRCSPMKGHSHVYWYRQLPEEGLKFMVYLQKENIIDESGMPKERFSAEFPKEGPSILRIQQVVRGDSAAYFCASSPPGTGFYNEQFFGPGTRLTVL.

This clonotype is categorized as medium-sized (0.01 to 0.1%). The CDR3 loop is CASREFDEQYF. The CDR3 nucleotides are TGTGCCAGCAGAGAGTTTGACGAGCAGTACTTC. This chain uses TRBV6-5 with TRBJ2-7; D is ambiguous. CDR3 length: 11 amino acids. Germline CDR1 is MNHEY and CDR2 is SVGAGI. V was pared by 6 bases and J by 5 bases, with 8 bases between.

The chain links TRBV6-5 to TRBJ2-7; the D is unclear. CDR3 length: 13 amino acids. V was clipped by 4 bases and J by 6 bases, with 13 bases between them. Germline-derived CDR1 and CDR2 are MNHEY and SVGAGI. This CDR3 reads CASSSLTPREQYF. The CDR3 DNA follows: TGTGCCAGCAGTTCCTTGACCCCGCGCGAGCAGTACTTC.

The chain has TRBV19 and TRBJ1-1; D is perhaps TRBD1 (6 bases). Trimming removed 7 bases at V and 0 bases at J, with 15 bases between. The CDR3 length is 15 residues. Germline V gene lookup returns CDR1 LNHDA and CDR2 SQIVND (reference sequence). In DNA form, the CDR3 reads TGTGCCAGTAAAAGCGGAGGGGGATTGAACACTGAAGCTTTCTTT. Its protein product is CASKSGGGLNTEAFF. The full variable domain, rest sourced from reference TRBV19 and TRBJ1-1, is DGGITQSPKYLFRKEGQNVTLSCEQNLNHDAMYWYRQDPGQGLRLIYYSQIVNDFQKGDIAEGYSVSREKKESFPLTVTSAQKNPTAFYLCASKSGGGLNTEAFFGQGTRLTVV.

The chain couples TRBV12-3 or TRBV12-4 to TRBJ2-5; tentatively, D is TRBD1 or TRBD2 (6 bases each). V lost 5 bases, J lost 7 bases, and 20 bases lay in between. The CDR3 has 15 residues. The CDR3 reads CASSPRDTRGGTQYF. In DNA form, the CDR3 reads TGTGCCAGCAGTCCGCGGGACACACGGGGAGGGACCCAGTACTTC.

The chain's CDR3 is CAISLGTEAFF. The CDR3 bases are TGTGCCATCAGCTTGGGCACTGAAGCTTTCTTT. This chain uses TRBV10-3 with TRBJ1-1; D call uncertain. The V and J ends lost 6 bases and 4 bases respectively, with 6 bases between them. The CDR3 length is 11 residues. CDR1 ENHRY and CDR2 SYGVKD come from the germline V gene.

V is TRBV27 and J is TRBJ1-2; perhaps TRBD1 as D (5 bases). The CDR3 runs 12 residues. The V end was cut by 6 bases, the J end by 5 bases, with 10 bases between. Germline lookup yields CDR1 MNHEY and CDR2 SMNVEV (reference sequence). The CDR3 coding sequence is TGTGCCAGCAGATCGGGGGGGTATGGCTACACCTTC. This translates into CASRSGGYGYTF.

V usage is TRBV6-5 and J usage is TRBJ1-1; D not resolved. Germline assignment: CDR1 MNHEY and CDR2 SVGAGI. V was pared by 7 bases and J by 0 bases, with 12 bases between. This CDR3 has 14 residues. The CDR3 DNA is TGTGCCAGCAAAAAGACCCGCATGAACACTGAAGCTTTCTTT. This gives the protein CASKKTRMNTEAFF.

The chain couples TRBV12-3 or TRBV12-4 to TRBJ1-5; 7 nucleotides agree with TRBD1. CDR3 length: 14 amino acids. J gave up 5 bases and V 6 bases, and 7 bases lay outside the gene matches. The CDR3 region is CASSSGDSYQPQHF. The CDR3, as DNA: TGTGCCAGCAGCTCCGGGGACAGCTATCAGCCCCAGCATTTT.

The chain uses TRBV6-5 and TRBJ2-5; unclear D gene. Trimming took off 2 bases at V and 3 bases at J, with 7 bases between the two ends. This CDR3 spans 13 amino acids. CDR1 and CDR2 (germline): MNHEY, SVGAGI. CDR3 sequence (DNA): TGTGCCAGCAGTTACGGGCCCGAAGAGACCCAGTACTTC. This codes for CASSYGPEETQYF.

This clonotype was seen only a few times. The rearrangement uses TRBV27 and TRBJ2-1, with a weak D call TRBD2 (5 bases). Trimming shortened V by 8 bases and J by 7 bases, and 21 bases separated the two germline ends. The CDR3 has 15 residues. The germline gives CDR1 MNHEY, CDR2 SMNVEV (reference sequence). CDR3 DNA: TGTGCCAGCGATAAAAGCCAGCACCGGGGTAATGAGCAGTTCTTC. Its translation is CASDKSQHRGNEQFF.

The table lists this clonotype with a count of one. This sequence joins TRBV5-5 and TRBJ1-4; no firm D call. The CDR3 runs 16 residues. V was pared by 2 bases and J by 2 bases, with 13 bases between. Germline V gene data show CDR1 as SGHKS and CDR2 as YYEKEE (reference sequence). The CDR3 DNA reads TGTGCCAGCAGCTTCGGGCACGGGTCTACTAATGAAAAACTGTTTTTT. Its translation is CASSFGHGSTNEKLFF.

This chain joins TRBV6-4 and TRBJ2-3, with TRBD2 identical over 11 bases. Germline V gene sequence: CDR1 MRHNA, CDR2 SNTAGT. This CDR3 region has 15 residues. V trimming: 0 bases; J trimming: 6 bases; junction bases outside the gene matches: 2. This CDR3 reads CASSDSTSGVDTQYF. The CDR3 DNA is TGTGCCAGCAGTGACTCGACTAGCGGGGTGGATACGCAGTATTTT.

This clonotype was seen a handful of times. The chain employs TRBV6-4 and TRBJ2-2; D remains ambiguous. The germline gives CDR1 MRHNA, CDR2 SNTAGT. The CDR3 covers 13 residues. Trimming stripped 2 bases from V and 3 bases from J, with 4 bases between. The DNA for the CDR3 is TGTGCCAGCAGTGACCGGGACACCGGGGAGCTGTTTTTT. It encodes CASSDRDTGELFF.

The V gene is TRBV12-3 or TRBV12-4, the J gene TRBJ2-7; the D gene is possibly TRBD1 (6 bases). CDR3 length: 17 amino acids. The V gene lost 3 bases and the J gene lost 3 bases, with 21 bases spanning the gap. For the CDR3, the DNA is TGTGCCAGCAGTTTCGGTGCAGGTCAGGGGTCTAACTACGAGCAGTACTTC. It encodes CASSFGAGQGSNYEQYF.

This clonotype has a handful of counts. The chain has TRBV15 and TRBJ2-7; tentative D call: TRBD2 (6 bases). The length of the CDR3 is 12 residues. Looked up from germline, CDR1 is LNHNV and CDR2 is YYDKDF (reference sequence). Trimming stripped 1 base from V and 8 bases from J, with 9 bases between. This CDR3 reads CATSRVGGKQYF. The DNA of the CDR3 is TGTGCCACCAGCAGAGTAGGAGGGAAGCAGTACTTC.